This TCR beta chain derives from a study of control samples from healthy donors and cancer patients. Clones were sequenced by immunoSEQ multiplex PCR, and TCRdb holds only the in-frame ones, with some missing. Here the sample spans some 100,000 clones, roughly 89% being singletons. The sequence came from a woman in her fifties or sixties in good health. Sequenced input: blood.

CDR3 region: CAWSVELDQPQHF. CDR3 DNA sequence: TGTGCCTGGAGTGTAGAATTGGATCAGCCCCAGCATTTT. The chain uses TRBV30 and TRBJ1-5; D not resolved. The CDR3 is 13 residues long. Per germline, CDR1 GTSNPN and CDR2 SVGIG (reference sequence). Between the trimmed V and J ends, which lost 0 bases and 5 bases, there was a span of 8 bases.